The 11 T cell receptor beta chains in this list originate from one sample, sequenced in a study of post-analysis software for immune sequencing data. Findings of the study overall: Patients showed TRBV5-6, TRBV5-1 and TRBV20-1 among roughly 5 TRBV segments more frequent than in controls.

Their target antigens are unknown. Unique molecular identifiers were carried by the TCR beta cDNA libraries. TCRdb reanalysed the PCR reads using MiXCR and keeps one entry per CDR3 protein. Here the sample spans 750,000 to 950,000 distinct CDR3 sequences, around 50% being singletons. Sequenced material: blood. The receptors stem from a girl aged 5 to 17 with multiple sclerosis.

The CDR3 nucleotides read TGCGCCAGCAGCTGGGACTCCCGGGGGAACGAGCAGTACTTC. Residues: CASSWDSRGNEQYF. J is TRBJ2-5 and V is TRBV5-1; D is possibly TRBD2 (6 bases). The J call may be mistaken, given a closer DNA end match to TRBJ2-7. Germline lookup yields CDR1 SGHRS and CDR2 YFSETQ. The CDR3 covers 14 residues.

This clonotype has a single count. CDR3 amino acids: CASSGKSVASSYNSPLHF. The DNA for the CDR3 is TGTGCCAGCAGCGGAAAAAGTGTTGCGAGCTCCTATAATTCACCCCTCCACTTT. The gene calls are TRBV7-8 and TRBJ1-6; D ambiguous. Germline V gene lookup returns CDR1 SGHVS and CDR2 FQNEAQ. The CDR3 runs 18 residues. V was shortened by 5 bases and J by 0 bases, with 17 bases between the two germline ends.

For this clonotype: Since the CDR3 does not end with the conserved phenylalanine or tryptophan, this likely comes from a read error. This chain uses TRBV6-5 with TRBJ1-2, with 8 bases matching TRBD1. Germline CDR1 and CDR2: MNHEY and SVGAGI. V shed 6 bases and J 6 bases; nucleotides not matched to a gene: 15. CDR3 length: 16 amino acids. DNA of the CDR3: TGTGCCAGCAGAAGCGGACAGGGACCCCAGGTAGATGGCTACACCTGC. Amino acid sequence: CASRSGQGPQVDGYTC.

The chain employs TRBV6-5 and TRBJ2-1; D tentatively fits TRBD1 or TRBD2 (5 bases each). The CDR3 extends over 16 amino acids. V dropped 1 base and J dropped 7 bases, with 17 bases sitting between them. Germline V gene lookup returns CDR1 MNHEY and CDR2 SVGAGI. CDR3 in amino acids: CASSYYSGARGNEQFF. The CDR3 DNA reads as TGTGCCAGCAGTTACTATTCAGGAGCGAGGGGTAATGAGCAGTTCTTC.

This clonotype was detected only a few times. The CDR3 spells CASSLPFGQGTLYEQYF. In DNA form, the CDR3 reads TGTGCCAGCAGCCTTCCATTCGGACAGGGGACCTTGTACGAGCAGTACTTC. The chain is built from TRBV12-3 or TRBV12-4 and TRBJ2-7, with 9 nucleotides matching TRBD1. CDR3 length equals 17 residues. Trimming took 6 bases from V and 4 from J; bases not matched to a gene: 16.

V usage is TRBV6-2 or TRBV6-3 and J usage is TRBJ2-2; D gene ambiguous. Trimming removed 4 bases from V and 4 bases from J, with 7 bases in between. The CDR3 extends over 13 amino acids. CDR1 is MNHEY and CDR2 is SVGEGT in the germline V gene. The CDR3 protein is CASSFAGTGELFF. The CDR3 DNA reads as TGTGCCAGCAGTTTTGCCGGCACCGGGGAGCTGTTTTTT.

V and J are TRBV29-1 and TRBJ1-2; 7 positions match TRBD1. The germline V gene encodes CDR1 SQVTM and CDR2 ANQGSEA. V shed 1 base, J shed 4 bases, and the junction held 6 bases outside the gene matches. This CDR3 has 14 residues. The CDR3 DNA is TGCAGCGTTGAAGGGGGCGGACAGGTCTATGGCTACACCTTC. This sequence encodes CSVEGGGQVYGYTF.

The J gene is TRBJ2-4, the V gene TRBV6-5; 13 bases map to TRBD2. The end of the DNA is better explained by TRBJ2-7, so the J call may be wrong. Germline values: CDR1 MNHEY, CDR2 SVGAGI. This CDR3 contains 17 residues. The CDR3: CASSYGLAGDPSYEQYF. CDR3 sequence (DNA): TGTGCCAGCAGCTACGGACTAGCGGGGGACCCCTCCTACGAGCAGTACTTC.

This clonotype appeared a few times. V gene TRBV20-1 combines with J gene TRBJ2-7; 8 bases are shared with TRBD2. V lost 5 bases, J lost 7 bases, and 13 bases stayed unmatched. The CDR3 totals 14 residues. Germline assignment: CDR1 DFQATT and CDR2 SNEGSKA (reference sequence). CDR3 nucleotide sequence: TGCAGTGCTCCCGGGTCGGGGGGGGCGCAGGAGCAGTACTTC. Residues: CSAPGSGGAQEQYF.

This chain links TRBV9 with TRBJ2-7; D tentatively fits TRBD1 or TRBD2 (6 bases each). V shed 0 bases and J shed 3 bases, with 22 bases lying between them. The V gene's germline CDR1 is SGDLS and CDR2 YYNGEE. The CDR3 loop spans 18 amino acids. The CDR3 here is CASSVGIDVGGAGYEQYF. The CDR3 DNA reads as TGTGCCAGCAGCGTAGGAATCGATGTGGGGGGCGCGGGCTACGAGCAGTACTTC.

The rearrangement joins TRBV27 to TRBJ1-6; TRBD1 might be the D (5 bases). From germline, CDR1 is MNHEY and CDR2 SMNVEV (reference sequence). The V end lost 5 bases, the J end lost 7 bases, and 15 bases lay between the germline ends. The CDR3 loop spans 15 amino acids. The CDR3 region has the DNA TGTGCCAGCAGTGGGACGGTGGGGTTCAATTCACCCCTCCACTTT. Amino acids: CASSGTVGFNSPLHF.